A single sample is the source of the 25 T cell receptor beta chains below, sequenced in a study of T cell responses to AZD1222 COVID-19 vaccine. Sequenced by immunoSEQ multiplex PCR; TCRdb stores in-frame clones only, minus some. This table holds tens of thousands of clones, around 90% found once. Sequencing used peripheral blood, obtained 28 days after the second dose of the MenACWY control vaccine. These TCRs come from an adult who received the MenACWY meningococcal vaccine as a control.

This chain joins TRBV6-5 and TRBJ1-4; no firm D call. The CDR3 sequence is 14 residues long. The V gene lost 6 bases and the J gene lost 4 bases, with 12 bases spanning the gap. Germline CDR1 is MNHEY and CDR2 is SVGAGI. The CDR3 here is CASSLTRRNEKLFF. In DNA, the CDR3 is TGTGCCAGCAGCCTCACCCGGCGTAATGAAAAACTGTTTTTT.

This clone was observed a single time. J is TRBJ2-7 and V is TRBV10-3; 7 nucleotides line up with TRBD2. Germline CDR1 ENHRY, CDR2 SYGVKD. This CDR3 region has 16 residues. Trimming at V came to 6 bases and at J to 6 bases, leaving 17 bases not matched to a gene. CDR3 amino acids: CAISPTRREEGVEQYF. The CDR3 DNA is TGTGCCATCAGCCCTACCCGCCGGGAGGAAGGGGTCGAGCAGTACTTC.

V gene TRBV6-2 or TRBV6-3 combines with J gene TRBJ1-6; no reliable D call. Germline CDR1 MNHEY, CDR2 SVGEGT. This CDR3 is built from 12 residues. V lost 2 bases and J 7 bases, leaving 3 bases between the germline ends. The CDR3 here is CASSYQNSPLHF. The CDR3 DNA reads TGTGCCAGCAGTTACCAGAATTCACCCCTCCACTTT.

This chain links TRBV28 with TRBJ2-2, with TRBD2 as a possible D gene (7 bases). The CDR3 spans 17 residues. Germline CDR1 is MDHEN and CDR2 is SYDVKM. The germline V and J ends were trimmed by 5 bases and 4 bases, with 20 bases remaining between them. The DNA of the CDR3 is TGTGCCAGCAGTCCAATAGGGGGAGGGCGCAGCACCGGGGAGCTGTTTTTT. It specifies CASSPIGGGRSTGELFF.

The chain carries TRBV3-1 (or the pseudogene TRBV3-2) and TRBJ2-3; no definite D call. The CDR3 is made up of 15 amino acids. Germline CDR1 and CDR2: LGHDT and YNNKEL (reference sequence). The V and J ends lost 3 bases and 2 bases respectively, with 12 bases between them. The CDR3 is CASSQYTTNTDTQYF. In nucleotides, the CDR3 is TGTGCCAGCAGCCAGTATACTACCAACACAGATACGCAGTATTTT.

The chain carries TRBV10-3 and TRBJ2-3, with 7 positions matching TRBD1. V dropped 3 bases and J dropped 4; count of bases not matched to a gene: 1. The CDR3 spans 13 residues. Germline V lookup: CDR1 ENHRY, CDR2 SYGVKD. CDR3 loop: CAISDDRADTQYF. CDR3 in DNA: TGTGCCATCAGTGATGACAGGGCAGATACGCAGTATTTT.

The J gene is TRBJ1-5, the V gene TRBV7-2, with 10 bases identical to TRBD1. Germline V gene lookup returns CDR1 SGHTA and CDR2 FQGNSA. With V trimmed by 5 bases and J by 3 bases, 7 bases remained unmatched. The CDR3 runs 16 residues. CDR3 residues: CASSLSGTGDNQPQHF. The CDR3 bases are TGTGCCAGCAGCCTGTCCGGGACAGGGGACAATCAGCCCCAGCATTTT.

The chain has TRBV28 and TRBJ2-3; 7 bases are shared with TRBD1. The length of the CDR3 is 15 residues. Germline CDR1 reads MDHEN; CDR2 reads SYDVKM. J was trimmed by 4 bases and V by 7 bases; bases with no gene match: 11. CDR3 loop: CASTRYRGRSDTQYF. The DNA for the CDR3 is TGTGCCAGCACACGCTACAGGGGCAGGTCAGATACGCAGTATTTT.

V gene TRBV6-2 or TRBV6-3 combines with J gene TRBJ1-4, with a weak D call TRBD1 (5 bases). CDR3 length: 16 amino acids. Trimming shortened V by 6 bases and J by 3 bases, and 17 bases separated the two germline ends. Germline CDR1 reads MNHEY; CDR2 reads SVGEGT. In DNA, the CDR3 is TGTGCCAGCAGCTCGGCCGGGACTGATGCTAATGAAAAACTGTTTTTT. It translates to CASSSAGTDANEKLFF.

The V and J genes are TRBV5-6 and TRBJ2-5, with D perhaps matching TRBD1 (6 bases). Trimming took off 0 bases at V and 2 bases at J, with 8 bases between the two ends. This CDR3 has 14 amino acids. Germline CDR1 SGHDT, CDR2 YYEEEE. DNA of the CDR3: TGTGCCAGCAGCTTGGAAAGGGGGCAAGAGACCCAGTACTTC. Encoded protein: CASSLERGQETQYF.

The chain uses TRBV24-1 and TRBJ1-5; 8 nucleotides match TRBD1. The CDR3 covers 15 residues. J gave up 6 bases and V 2 bases, and 5 bases lay outside the gene matches. The germline CDR1 and CDR2 sequences are KGHDR and SFDVKD. DNA for the CDR3: TGTGCCACCAGTGATTCCCTTCAGGGGGCTCAGCCCCAGCATTTT. It specifies CATSDSLQGAQPQHF.

Only one count was recorded for this clone. The chain combines TRBV7-2 with TRBJ2-1; D possibly corresponds to TRBD1 (5 bases). Trimming shortened V by 5 bases and J by 6 bases, and 14 bases separated the two germline ends. The CDR3 extends over 14 amino acids. Germline lookup yields CDR1 SGHTA and CDR2 FQGNSA. CDR3 nucleotides: TGTGCCAGCAGCCTCGACAGCCTCTTCAATGAGCAGTTCTTC. Translation: CASSLDSLFNEQFF. Combining the CDR3 with reference TRBV7-2 and TRBJ2-1 gives the whole variable domain GAGVSQSPSNKVTEKGKDVELRCDPISGHTALYWYRQSLGQGLEFLIYFQGNSAPDKSGLPSDRFSAERTGGSVSTLTIQRTQQEDSAVYLCASSLDSLFNEQFFGPGTRLTVL.

CDR3: CASSQGGMNTEAFF. DNA of the CDR3: TGTGCCAGTTCCCAGGGGGGCATGAACACTGAAGCTTTCTTT. V and J are TRBV19 and TRBJ1-1, with 7 bases matching TRBD1. The CDR3 extends over 14 amino acids. Germline assignment: CDR1 LNHDA and CDR2 SQIVND (reference sequence). Trimming cost V 8 bases and J 0 bases; bases outside gene matches: 6.

This sequence joins TRBV9 and TRBJ1-1; possible D gene TRBD1, 6 bases. Trimming stripped 5 bases from V and 3 bases from J, with 14 bases between. Germline CDR1 SGDLS, CDR2 YYNGEE. This CDR3 has 14 residues. The CDR3 is CASRKTGSYTEAFF. CDR3 coding DNA: TGTGCCAGCAGAAAAACAGGGTCCTACACTGAAGCTTTCTTT.

This clone was detected only a few times. The genes are TRBV30 and TRBJ1-4; tentative D call: TRBD1 (5 bases). Trimming left V 0 bases short and J 7 bases short, with 12 bases between. Germline lookup yields CDR1 GTSNPN and CDR2 SVGIG (reference sequence). CDR3 length: 14 residues. CDR3 sequence reads: CAWSVQGAGEKLFF. Here the CDR3 DNA reads TGTGCCTGGAGTGTACAAGGGGCGGGTGAAAAACTGTTTTTT.

As DNA, the CDR3 is TGTGCCAGCAGCCCCGGGCGGGGCAAAAACATTCAGTACTTC. Its protein is CASSPGRGKNIQYF. The V call is TRBV7-2, the J call TRBJ2-4; D might be TRBD2 (6 bases). Trimming shortened V by 5 bases and J by 3 bases, and 11 bases separated the two germline ends. Looked up from germline, CDR1 is SGHTA and CDR2 is FQGNSA. The CDR3 spans 14 residues. Full variable domain (missing parts from reference TRBV7-2 and TRBJ2-4): GAGVSQSPSNKVTEKGKDVELRCDPISGHTALYWYRQSLGQGLEFLIYFQGNSAPDKSGLPSDRFSAERTGGSVSTLTIQRTQQEDSAVYLCASSPGRGKNIQYFGAGTRLSVL.

The J gene is TRBJ2-5, the V gene TRBV7-6; a weak D match, TRBD2 (6 bases). V lost 1 base to trimming and J lost 4 bases, with 16 bases between them. The CDR3 consists of 16 residues. In germline, CDR1 is SGHVS, CDR2 FNYEAQ. The CDR3 DNA follows: TGTGCCAGCAGCTTAGGTCTGGGGGGTCCCTTAGAGACCCAGTACTTC. This codes for CASSLGLGGPLETQYF.

This chain links TRBV11-2 with TRBJ1-1, with no clear D. V was trimmed by 5 bases and J by 3 bases, leaving 10 bases between them. Germline-derived CDR1 and CDR2 are SGHAT and FQNNGV. There are 13 residues in the CDR3. In nucleotides, the CDR3 is TGTGCCAGCAGCCAAGCGCGTTACACTGAAGCTTTCTTT. Translating gives CASSQARYTEAFF. Based on the CDR3 plus reference TRBV11-2 and TRBJ1-1, the full variable domain is EAGVAQSPRYKIIEKRQSVAFWCNPISGHATLYWYQQILGQGPKLLIQFQNNGVVDDSQLPKDRFSAERLKGVDSTLKIQPAKLEDSAVYLCASSQARYTEAFFGQGTRLTVV.

This chain joins TRBV4-1 and TRBJ2-3; the D gene is possibly TRBD2 (5 bases). Deletions cut 0 bases from V and 0 bases from J, with 10 bases between. Germline loops: CDR1 MGHRA, CDR2 YSYEKL. This CDR3 region has 16 residues. CDR3 amino acids: CASSQDRAASTDTQYF. The CDR3 DNA reads TGCGCCAGCAGCCAAGATAGAGCGGCTAGCACAGATACGCAGTATTTT.

This clone showed up just once. The CDR3 nucleotides read TGTGCCAGCAGCGCCGACAGCGCCCTTTTGGTGGACGCTTTCTTT. Amino acid sequence: CASSADSALLVDAFF. The V and J genes are TRBV6-2 or TRBV6-3 and TRBJ1-1; weak D call: TRBD1 (5 bases). The CDR3 totals 15 residues. The V end lost 6 bases, the J end lost 11 bases, and 25 bases lay between the germline ends. CDR1 and CDR2 (germline): MNHEY, SVGEGT.

The gene calls are TRBV7-9 and TRBJ1-4; D remains unclear. V shed 2 bases and J shed 12 bases, with 13 bases lying between them. Per the germline V gene, CDR1 is SEHNR and CDR2 is FQNEAQ (reference sequence). The CDR3 consists of 13 residues. CDR3 region: CASSLTPERELFF. Here the CDR3 DNA reads TGTGCCAGCAGCTTAACCCCCGAGCGGGAACTGTTTTTT.

The count of this clone is one. The rearrangement joins TRBV6-5 to TRBJ2-4; D might be TRBD2 (6 bases). The CDR3 covers 14 residues. CDR1 and CDR2 (germline): MNHEY, SVGAGI. V lost 2 bases and J 6 bases, leaving 11 bases between the germline ends. This CDR3 is CASSYAVGGNIQYF. The CDR3 DNA reads TGTGCCAGCAGTTACGCGGTCGGGGGAAACATTCAGTACTTC.

The rearrangement uses TRBV5-5 and TRBJ1-1; the D gene is possibly TRBD1 (6 bases). V gave up 4 bases and J gave up 8 bases, with 15 bases separating them. The CDR3 consists of 13 residues. Germline CDR1 is SGHKS and CDR2 is YYEKEE (reference sequence). The CDR3 bases are TGTGCCAGCAGCCCTTGGGGGGCGCGGGAAGCTTTCTTT. It is translated as CASSPWGAREAFF. The whole variable domain, remainder taken from reference TRBV5-5 and TRBJ1-1, is DAGVTQSPTHLIKTRGQQVTLRCSPISGHKSVSWYQQVLGQGPQFIFQYYEKEERGRGNFPDRFSARQFPNYSSELNVNALLLGDSALYLCASSPWGAREAFFGQGTRLTVV.

The V gene is TRBV28, the J gene TRBJ2-7; TRBD2 matches 8 bases. CDR3 length: 15 amino acids. After removal of 2 bases from V and 0 bases from J, the junction contained 3 bases not matched to a gene. Germline V CDR1 and CDR2: MDHEN, SYDVKM. The CDR3 sequence is CASSLTSGNSYEQYF. In DNA form, the CDR3 reads TGTGCCAGCAGTTTAACTAGCGGTAACTCCTACGAGCAGTACTTC.

This clone was observed a single time. The J gene is TRBJ1-1, the V gene TRBV7-2; 9 bases are a match to TRBD1. The germline CDR1 and CDR2 sequences are SGHTA and FQGNSA. The V and J ends lost 5 bases and 6 bases, in that order; junction bases with no gene match: 7. The CDR3 contains 14 residues. The CDR3 loop reads CASSKDRGWPEAFF. As DNA, the CDR3 is TGTGCCAGCAGCAAGGACAGGGGTTGGCCTGAAGCTTTCTTT.